This T cell receptor beta chain was observed in a study of T cell repertoires in cytomegalovirus infection. Overall study context: In public TCR beta signatures, there were indications of both CMV infection and matching HLA type.

From germline, CDR1 is SGHNT and CDR2 YYREEE (reference sequence). The CDR3 extends over 16 amino acids. V was clipped by 4 bases and J by 5 bases; unmatched bases: 13. About this clonotype: Its specificity is not known.

TCRdb ran MiXCR on the reads and lists one entry per CDR3 protein. Seen here are around 260,000 distinct CDR3 sequences, about 25% observed once, and the top ten hold around 13%. Study results and limitations: HLA-C-restricted, CMV-specific TCR beta clonotypes were dominant ex vivo. Summed frequency of public TCR beta families distinguished CMV carriers with the relevant HLA.

The specimen sequenced was PBMCs. The gene calls are TRBV5-4 and TRBJ2-7; 9 positions match TRBD2. This TCR was sampled from a human donor in good health (CMV status not recorded). Some clones in this sample may be carry-over from other donors' samples. CDR3: CASSGAGGGALNEQYF. DNA of the CDR3: TGTGCCAGCAGCGGCGCGGGCGGGGGGGCCTTGAACGAGCAGTACTTC.